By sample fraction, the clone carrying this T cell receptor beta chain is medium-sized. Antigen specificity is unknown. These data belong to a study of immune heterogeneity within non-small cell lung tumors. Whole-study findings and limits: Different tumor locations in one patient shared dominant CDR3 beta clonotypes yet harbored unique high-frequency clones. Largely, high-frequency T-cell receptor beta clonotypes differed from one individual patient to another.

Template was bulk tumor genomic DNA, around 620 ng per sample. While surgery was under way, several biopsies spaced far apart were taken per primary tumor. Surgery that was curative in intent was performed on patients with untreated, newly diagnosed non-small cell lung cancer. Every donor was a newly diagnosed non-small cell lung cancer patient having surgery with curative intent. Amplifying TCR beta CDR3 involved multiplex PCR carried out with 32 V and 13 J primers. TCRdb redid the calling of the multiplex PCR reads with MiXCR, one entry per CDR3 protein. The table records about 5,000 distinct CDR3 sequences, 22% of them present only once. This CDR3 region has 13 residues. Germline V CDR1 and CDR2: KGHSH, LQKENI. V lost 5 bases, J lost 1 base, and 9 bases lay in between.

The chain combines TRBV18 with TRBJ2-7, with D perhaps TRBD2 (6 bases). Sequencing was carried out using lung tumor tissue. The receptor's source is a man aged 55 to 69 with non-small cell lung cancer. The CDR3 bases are TGTGCCAGCTCAATAAGCGGGTCCTACGAGCAGTACTTC. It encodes CASSISGSYEQYF.